Presented here are 13 T cell receptor beta chains from one specimen sequenced in a study of long-term antiretroviral therapy in people with HIV. A v3.0 immunoSEQ assay was performed at survey level. TCRdb's table, derived via immunoSEQ multiplex PCR, lists solely in-frame clones and lacks some. This sample has about 33,000 clones, with 97% found just once. Sequencing used unsorted PBMCs, obtained 6.9 years after starting antiretroviral therapy. The receptors were sampled from a man aged 25 to 40 with HIV.

J is TRBJ2-5 and V is TRBV27; TRBD1 aligns across 7 bases. The CDR3 spans 13 residues. CDR1 is MNHEY, CDR2 SMNVEV, per germline (reference sequence). Unmatched junction bases numbered 2, after V lost 4 bases and J lost 3 bases. The CDR3 spells CASSSGQEETQYF. CDR3 nucleotide sequence: TGTGCCAGCAGTTCAGGACAGGAAGAGACCCAGTACTTC.

The chain employs TRBV7-9 and TRBJ2-2; no clear D. Germline CDR1 and CDR2: SEHNR and FQNEAQ (reference sequence). The CDR3 runs to 11 residues. Trimming removed 11 bases at V and 1 base at J, with 5 bases between. The CDR3 DNA sequence: TGTGCCTTACAGAACACCGGGGAGCTGTTTTTT. It encodes CALQNTGELFF.

This sequence joins TRBV2 and TRBJ1-1, with D possibly TRBD1 on 6 matching bases. The CDR3 contains 13 residues. Germline values: CDR1 SNHLY, CDR2 FYNNEI. V lost 6 bases and J 1 base, leaving 9 bases between the germline ends. The chain's CDR3 is CASRGAPNTEAFF. CDR3 nucleotides: TGTGCCAGCAGGGGGGCCCCGAACACTGAAGCTTTCTTT.

The rearrangement links TRBV19 to TRBJ1-4; no clear D gene. CDR3 size: 15 residues. The V and J ends lost 5 bases and 8 bases respectively, with 18 bases between them. Germline assignment: CDR1 LNHDA and CDR2 SQIVND (reference sequence). The CDR3 sequence is CASSPETPKLEKLFF. The CDR3 bases are TGTGCCAGTAGTCCCGAGACGCCGAAGCTCGAAAAACTGTTTTTT.

V usage is TRBV11-3 and J usage is TRBJ2-7; 8 nucleotides align to TRBD2. From germline, CDR1 is SGHNT and CDR2 YENEEA. The CDR3 runs 15 residues. Trimming at V came to 5 bases and at J to 0 bases, leaving 6 bases not matched to a gene. The CDR3 nucleotides read TGTGCCAGCAGCAAAAGCGGGAGCGGCTCCTACGAGCAGTACTTC. This encodes CASSKSGSGSYEQYF.

This chain connects TRBV10-3 to TRBJ1-5; TRBD1 is a possible D gene (5 bases). The CDR3 sequence is 14 residues long. Germline loops: CDR1 ENHRY, CDR2 SYGVKD. The V gene lost 10 bases and the J gene lost 2 bases, with 15 bases spanning the gap. The CDR3 sequence: CATSRVLRNQPQHF. CDR3 coding DNA: TGTGCCACCTCCAGGGTTTTGCGCAATCAGCCCCAGCATTTT.

The V and J genes are TRBV25-1 and TRBJ2-1; D is ambiguous. CDR1 and CDR2 (germline): MGHDK, SYGVNS. This CDR3 has 9 residues. V lost 11 bases, J lost 10 bases, and 9 bases lay in between. CDR3 residues: CAGESEQFF. CDR3 DNA sequence: TGTGCCGGTGAGTCCGAGCAGTTCTTC.

The chain couples TRBV15 to TRBJ2-7, with D uncertain. V was shortened by 0 bases and J by 6 bases, with 12 bases between the two germline ends. Germline lookup yields CDR1 LNHNV and CDR2 YYDKDF (reference sequence). The CDR3 loop spans 14 amino acids. In DNA, the CDR3 is TGTGCCACCAGCAGAGATGTAGGCAGAATCGAGCAGTACTTC. Amino acids: CATSRDVGRIEQYF.

The gene calls are TRBV2 and TRBJ2-7; D is unclear. Germline V lookup: CDR1 SNHLY, CDR2 FYNNEI. V gave up 5 bases and J gave up 0 bases, with 8 bases separating them. This CDR3 is built from 13 residues. This CDR3 is CASSYSISYEQYF. The CDR3, as DNA: TGTGCCAGCAGTTATAGCATCTCCTACGAGCAGTACTTC.

The rearrangement uses TRBV27 and TRBJ1-1, with TRBD1 identical over 9 bases. Germline assignment: CDR1 MNHEY and CDR2 SMNVEV (reference sequence). Losses at the gene ends were 4 bases for V and 11 bases for J; bases not matched to a gene: 11. This CDR3 spans 14 amino acids. CDR3 region: CASSSYSGTGTAFF. DNA of the CDR3: TGTGCCAGCAGTTCATACTCCGGGACAGGGACGGCTTTCTTT.

The gene calls are TRBV27 and TRBJ2-5; TRBD2 matches at 7 bases. The V gene's germline CDR1 is MNHEY and CDR2 SMNVEV (reference sequence). Trimming cost V 5 bases and J 4 bases; bases outside gene matches: 10. CDR3 size: 15 residues. The CDR3 protein is CASSPWRTSRETQYF. The CDR3 region has the DNA TGTGCCAGCAGTCCTTGGAGGACTAGTAGAGAGACCCAGTACTTC.

The rearrangement uses TRBV15 and TRBJ1-5, with 9 bases identical to TRBD1. The junction had 13 bases not matched to a gene; V was cut back by 1 base and J by 0 bases. This CDR3 has 20 residues. Looked up from germline, CDR1 is LNHNV and CDR2 is YYDKDF (reference sequence). CDR3 sequence: CATSRAFGTGTLYSNQPQHF. The CDR3 nucleotides read TGTGCCACCAGCAGAGCTTTCGGGACAGGGACCCTATATAGCAATCAGCCCCAGCATTTT.

The genes are TRBV7-2 and TRBJ2-1, with 11 bases matching TRBD2. CDR3 length: 15 amino acids. Unmatched junction bases numbered 10, after V lost 6 bases and J lost 9 bases. Germline V gives CDR1 SGHTA, CDR2 FQGNSA. CDR3 amino acids: CASSVAGGQFIEQFF. The CDR3 region has the DNA TGTGCCAGCAGTGTAGCGGGAGGGCAGTTCATTGAGCAGTTCTTC. The variable domain in full, completed from reference TRBV7-2 and TRBJ2-1, reads GAGVSQSPSNKVTEKGKDVELRCDPISGHTALYWYRQSLGQGLEFLIYFQGNSAPDKSGLPSDRFSAERTGGSVSTLTIQRTQQEDSAVYLCASSVAGGQFIEQFFGPGTRLTVL.